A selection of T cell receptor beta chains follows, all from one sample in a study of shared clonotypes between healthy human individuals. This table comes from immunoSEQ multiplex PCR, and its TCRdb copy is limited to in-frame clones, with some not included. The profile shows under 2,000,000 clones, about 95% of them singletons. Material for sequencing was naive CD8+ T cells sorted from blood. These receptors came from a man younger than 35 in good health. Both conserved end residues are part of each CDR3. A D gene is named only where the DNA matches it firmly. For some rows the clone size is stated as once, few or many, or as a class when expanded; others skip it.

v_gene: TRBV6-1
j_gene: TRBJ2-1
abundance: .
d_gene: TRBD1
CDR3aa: CASRLTGTENNEQFF
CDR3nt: TGTGCCAGCAGACTAACCGGGACAGAGAACAATGAGCAGTTCTTC

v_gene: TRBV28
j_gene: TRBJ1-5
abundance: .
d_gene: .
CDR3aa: CASSYIGNSNQPQHF
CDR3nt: TGTGCCAGCAGTTACATCGGTAATAGCAATCAGCCCCAGCATTTT

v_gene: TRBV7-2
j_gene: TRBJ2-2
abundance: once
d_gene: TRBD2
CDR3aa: CASIIQRASGNTGELFF
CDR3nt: TGTGCCAGCATCATCCAAAGGGCTAGCGGGAACACCGGGGAGCTGTTTTTT

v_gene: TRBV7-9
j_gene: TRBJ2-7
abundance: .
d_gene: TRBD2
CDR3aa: CASSSSGSYEQYF
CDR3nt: TGTGCCAGCAGCTCTAGCGGCTCATACGAGCAGTACTTC

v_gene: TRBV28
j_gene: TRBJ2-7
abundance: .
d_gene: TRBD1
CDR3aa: CASENRGFPYEQYF
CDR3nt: TGTGCCAGCGAGAACAGGGGTTTCCCCTACGAGCAGTACTTC

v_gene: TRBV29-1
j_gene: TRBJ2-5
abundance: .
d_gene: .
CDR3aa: CSVEGQQETQYF
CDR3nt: TGCAGCGTTGAAGGGCAACAAGAGACCCAGTACTTC

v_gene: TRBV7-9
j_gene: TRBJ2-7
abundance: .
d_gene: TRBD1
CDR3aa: CASSPWTGEEQYF
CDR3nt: TGTGCCAGCAGCCCCTGGACAGGGGAAGAGCAGTACTTC

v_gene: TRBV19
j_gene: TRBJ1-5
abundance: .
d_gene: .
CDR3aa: CASSPGPLGSQHF
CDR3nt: TGTGCCAGTAGCCCGGGACCACTTGGGTCCCAGCATTTT

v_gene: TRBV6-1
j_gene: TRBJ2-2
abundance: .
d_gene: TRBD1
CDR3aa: CASRTPGQGPGELFF
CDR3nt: TGTGCCAGCAGAACCCCGGGACAGGGGCCCGGGGAGCTGTTTTTT

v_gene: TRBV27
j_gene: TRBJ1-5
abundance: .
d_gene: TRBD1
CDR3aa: CASSATQGYSNQPQHF
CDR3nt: TGTGCCAGCAGTGCGACACAGGGGTATAGCAATCAGCCCCAGCATTTT

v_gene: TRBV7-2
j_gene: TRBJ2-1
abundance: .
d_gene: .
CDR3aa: CASSSPGSNDYNEQFF
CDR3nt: TGTGCCAGCAGCTCTCCGGGTAGCAATGACTACAATGAGCAGTTCTTC

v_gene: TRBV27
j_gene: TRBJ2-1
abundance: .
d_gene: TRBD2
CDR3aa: CASSLGLAGGLFYNEQFF
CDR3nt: TGTGCCAGCAGTTTAGGACTAGCGGGGGGCCTTTTCTACAATGAGCAGTTCTTC

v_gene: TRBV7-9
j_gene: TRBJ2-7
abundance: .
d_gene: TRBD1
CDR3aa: CASSLWDRPYEQYF
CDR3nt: TGTGCCAGCAGCTTATGGGACAGACCCTACGAGCAGTACTTC

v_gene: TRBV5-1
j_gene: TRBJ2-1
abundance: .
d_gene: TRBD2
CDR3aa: CASSLDLAEALYNEQFF
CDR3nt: TGCGCCAGCAGCTTGGACCTAGCGGAGGCCTTATACAATGAGCAGTTCTTC

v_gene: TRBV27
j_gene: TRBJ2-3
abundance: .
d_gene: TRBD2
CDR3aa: CASSPERAGGTDTQYF
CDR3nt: TGTGCCAGCAGCCCCGAGAGAGCGGGGGGGACAGATACGCAGTATTTT

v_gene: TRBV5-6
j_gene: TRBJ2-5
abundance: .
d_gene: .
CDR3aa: CASSLWMGETQYF
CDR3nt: TGTGCCAGCAGCTTGTGGATGGGGGAGACCCAGTACTTC

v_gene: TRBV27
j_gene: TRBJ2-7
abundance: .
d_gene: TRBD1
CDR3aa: CASSMTGGYGEQYF
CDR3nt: TGTGCCAGCAGTATGACAGGGGGGTACGGCGAGCAGTACTTC

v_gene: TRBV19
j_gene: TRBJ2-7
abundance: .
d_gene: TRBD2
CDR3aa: CASSIANPEWGGTYEQYF
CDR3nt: TGTGCCAGTAGTATAGCCAATCCGGAGTGGGGGGGGACCTACGAGCAGTACTTC

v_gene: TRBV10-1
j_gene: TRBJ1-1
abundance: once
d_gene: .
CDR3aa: CASSEYVGGSGTEAFF
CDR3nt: TGCGCCAGCAGTGAGTACGTTGGGGGCTCGGGCACTGAAGCTTTCTTT

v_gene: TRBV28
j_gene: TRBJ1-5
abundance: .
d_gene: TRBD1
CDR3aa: CASSWDRGGQPQHF
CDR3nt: TGTGCCAGCAGTTGGGACAGGGGAGGCCAGCCCCAGCATTTT

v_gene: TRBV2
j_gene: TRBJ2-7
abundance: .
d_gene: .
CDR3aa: CASSPGPSGPSYEQYF
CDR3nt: TGTGCCAGCAGTCCAGGGCCCTCAGGCCCCTCCTACGAGCAGTACTTC

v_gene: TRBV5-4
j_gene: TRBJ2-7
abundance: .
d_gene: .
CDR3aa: CASSFGQGGHEQYF
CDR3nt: TGTGCCAGCAGCTTCGGGCAGGGTGGCCACGAGCAGTACTTC

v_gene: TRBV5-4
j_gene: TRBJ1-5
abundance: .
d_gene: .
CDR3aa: CASSLQGSSQPQHF
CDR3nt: TGTGCCAGCAGCTTACAAGGGTCGAGTCAGCCCCAGCATTTT

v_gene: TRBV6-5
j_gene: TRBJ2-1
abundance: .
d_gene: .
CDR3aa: CASSYSVSYSYNEQFF
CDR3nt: TGTGCCAGCAGTTACTCCGTTTCCTACTCCTACAATGAGCAGTTCTTC

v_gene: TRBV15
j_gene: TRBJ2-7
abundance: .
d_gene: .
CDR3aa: CATSVARGSYEQYF
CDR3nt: TGTGCCACCAGCGTAGCCAGGGGCTCCTACGAGCAGTACTTC

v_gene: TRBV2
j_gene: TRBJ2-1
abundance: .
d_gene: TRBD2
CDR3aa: CAGSGTSGTTYNEQFF
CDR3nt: TGTGCCGGTTCCGGGACTAGCGGGACCACCTACAATGAGCAGTTCTTC

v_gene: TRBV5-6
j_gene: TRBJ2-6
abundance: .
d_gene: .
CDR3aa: CASSLGAPNVLTF
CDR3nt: TGTGCCAGCAGCTTGGGCGCACCCAACGTCCTGACTTTC

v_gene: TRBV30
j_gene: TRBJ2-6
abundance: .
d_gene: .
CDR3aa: CAWSAGTSSGANVLTF
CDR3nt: TGTGCCTGGAGTGCAGGGACGTCCTCTGGGGCCAACGTCCTGACTTTC

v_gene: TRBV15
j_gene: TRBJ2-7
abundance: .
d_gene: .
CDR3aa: CATSSLGFDEQYF
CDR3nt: TGTGCCACCAGCAGTCTGGGGTTCGACGAGCAGTACTTC

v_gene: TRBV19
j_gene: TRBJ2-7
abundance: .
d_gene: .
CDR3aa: CASSIEGVSYEQYF
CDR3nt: TGTGCCAGTAGTATAGAAGGGGTCTCCTACGAGCAGTACTTC